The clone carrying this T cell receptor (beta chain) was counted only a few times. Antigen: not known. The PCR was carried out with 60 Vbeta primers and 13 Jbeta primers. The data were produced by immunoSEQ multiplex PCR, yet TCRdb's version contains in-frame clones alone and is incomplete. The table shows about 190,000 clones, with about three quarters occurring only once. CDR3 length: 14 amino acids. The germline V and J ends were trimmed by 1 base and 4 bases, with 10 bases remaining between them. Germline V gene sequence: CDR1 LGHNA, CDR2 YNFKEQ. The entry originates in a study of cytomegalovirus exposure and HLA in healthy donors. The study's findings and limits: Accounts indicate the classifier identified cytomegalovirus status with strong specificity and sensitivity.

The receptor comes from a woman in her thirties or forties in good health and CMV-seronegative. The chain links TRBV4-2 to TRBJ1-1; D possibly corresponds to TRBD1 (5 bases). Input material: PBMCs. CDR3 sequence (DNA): TGTGCCAGCAGCCAAGCTGACAGAATCACTGAAGCTTTCTTT. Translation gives CASSQADRITEAFF.